This TCR beta chain was sequenced during a study of T cell responses to AZD1222 COVID-19 vaccine. Germline V gives CDR1 MNHEY, CDR2 SVGAGI. The CDR3 spans 14 residues. V was pared by 2 bases and J by 5 bases, with 12 bases between. Study conclusions and caveats: Breadth and depth of Spike-specific TCRs rose after two AZD1222 doses.

Turning to this clone: Its specificity is unknown.

Produced via immunoSEQ multiplex PCR; TCRdb's table is partial and in-frame only. The sample holds some 190,000 clones; approximately 90% are singletons and the top ten take less than 2%. The TCR comes from an adult who received the AZD1222 COVID-19 vaccine. The specimen comprised peripheral blood, sampled 28 days after the second AZD1222 dose. J is TRBJ1-2 and V is TRBV6-5; perhaps TRBD1 as D (5 bases). CDR3: CASSYGQGGYGYTF. In DNA form, the CDR3 reads TGTGCCAGCAGTTACGGCCAGGGTGGATATGGCTACACCTTC.